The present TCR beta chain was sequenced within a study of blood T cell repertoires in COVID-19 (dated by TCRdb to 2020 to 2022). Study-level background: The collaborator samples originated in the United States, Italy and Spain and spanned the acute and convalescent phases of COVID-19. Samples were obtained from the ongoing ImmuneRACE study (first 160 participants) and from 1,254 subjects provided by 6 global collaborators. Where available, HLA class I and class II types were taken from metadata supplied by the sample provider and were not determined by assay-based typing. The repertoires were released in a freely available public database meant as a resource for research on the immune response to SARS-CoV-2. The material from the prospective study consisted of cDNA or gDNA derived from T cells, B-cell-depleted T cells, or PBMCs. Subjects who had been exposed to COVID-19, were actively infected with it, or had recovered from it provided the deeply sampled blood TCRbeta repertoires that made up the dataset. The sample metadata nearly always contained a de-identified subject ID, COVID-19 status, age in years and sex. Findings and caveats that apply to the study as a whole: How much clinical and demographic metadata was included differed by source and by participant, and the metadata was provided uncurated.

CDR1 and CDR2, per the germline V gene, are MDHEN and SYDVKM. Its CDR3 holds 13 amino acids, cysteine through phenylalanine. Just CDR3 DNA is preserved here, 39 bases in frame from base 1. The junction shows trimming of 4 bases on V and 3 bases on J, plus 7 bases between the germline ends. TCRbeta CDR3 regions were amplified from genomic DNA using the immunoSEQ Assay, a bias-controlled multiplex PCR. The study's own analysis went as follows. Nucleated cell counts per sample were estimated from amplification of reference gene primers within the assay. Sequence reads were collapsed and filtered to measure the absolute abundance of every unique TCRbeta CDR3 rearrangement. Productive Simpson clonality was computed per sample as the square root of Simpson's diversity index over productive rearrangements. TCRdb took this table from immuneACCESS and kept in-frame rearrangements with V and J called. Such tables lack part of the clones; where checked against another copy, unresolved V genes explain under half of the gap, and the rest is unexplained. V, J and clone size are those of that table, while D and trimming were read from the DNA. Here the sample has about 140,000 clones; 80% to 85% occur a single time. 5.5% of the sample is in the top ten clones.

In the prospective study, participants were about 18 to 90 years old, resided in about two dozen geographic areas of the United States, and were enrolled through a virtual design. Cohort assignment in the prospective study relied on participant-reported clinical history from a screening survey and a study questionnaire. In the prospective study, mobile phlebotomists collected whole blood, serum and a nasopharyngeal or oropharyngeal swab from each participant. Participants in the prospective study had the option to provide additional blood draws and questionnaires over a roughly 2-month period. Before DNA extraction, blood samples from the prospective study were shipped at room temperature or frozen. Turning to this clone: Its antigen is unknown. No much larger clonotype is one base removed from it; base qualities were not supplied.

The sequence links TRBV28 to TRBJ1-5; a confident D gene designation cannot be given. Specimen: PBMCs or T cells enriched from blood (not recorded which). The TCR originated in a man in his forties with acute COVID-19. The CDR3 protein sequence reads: CASSWASNQPQHF. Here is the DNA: TGTGCCAGCAGTTGGGCCTCCAATCAGCCCCAGCATTTT.